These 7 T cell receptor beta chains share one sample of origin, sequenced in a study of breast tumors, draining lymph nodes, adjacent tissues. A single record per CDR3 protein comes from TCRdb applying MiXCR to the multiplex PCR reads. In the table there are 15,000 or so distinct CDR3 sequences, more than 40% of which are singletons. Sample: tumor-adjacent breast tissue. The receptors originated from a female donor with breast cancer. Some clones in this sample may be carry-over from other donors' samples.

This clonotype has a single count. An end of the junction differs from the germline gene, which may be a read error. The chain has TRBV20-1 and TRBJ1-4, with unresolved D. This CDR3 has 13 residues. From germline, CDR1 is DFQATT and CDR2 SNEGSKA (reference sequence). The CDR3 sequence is CSARDLEDETLFF. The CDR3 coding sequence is TGCAGTGCTAGAGATTTAGAGGATGAAACACTGTTTTTT.

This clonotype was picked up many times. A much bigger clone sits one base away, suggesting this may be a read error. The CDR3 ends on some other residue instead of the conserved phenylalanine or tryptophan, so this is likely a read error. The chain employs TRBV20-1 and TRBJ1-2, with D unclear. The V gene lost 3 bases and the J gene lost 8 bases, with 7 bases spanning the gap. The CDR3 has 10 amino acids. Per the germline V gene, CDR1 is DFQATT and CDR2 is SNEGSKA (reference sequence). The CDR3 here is CSASDEGYTS. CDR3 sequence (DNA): TGCAGTGCTAGTGACGAAGGCTACACCTCC.

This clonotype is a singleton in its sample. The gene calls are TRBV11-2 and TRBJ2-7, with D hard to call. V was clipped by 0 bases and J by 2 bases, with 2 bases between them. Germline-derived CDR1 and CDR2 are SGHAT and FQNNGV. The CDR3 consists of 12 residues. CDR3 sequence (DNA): TGTGCCAGCAGCTTAGAGACCTACGAGCAGTACGTC. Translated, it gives CASSLETYEQYV.

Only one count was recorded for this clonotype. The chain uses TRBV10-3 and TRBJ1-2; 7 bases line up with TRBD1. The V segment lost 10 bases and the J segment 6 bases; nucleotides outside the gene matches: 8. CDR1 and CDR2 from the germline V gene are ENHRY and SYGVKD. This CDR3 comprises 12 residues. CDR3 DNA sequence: TGTGCCACCCAGCCAGGGGGGAATGGCTACACCTTC. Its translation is CATQPGGNGYTF.

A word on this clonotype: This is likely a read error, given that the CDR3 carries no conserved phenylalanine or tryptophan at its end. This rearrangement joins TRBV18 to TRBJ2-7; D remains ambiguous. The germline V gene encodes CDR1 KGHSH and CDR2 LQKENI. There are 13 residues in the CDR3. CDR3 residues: CTSSPLGSYEQYL. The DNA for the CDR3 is TGTACCAGCTCACCACTCGGCTCCTACGAGCAGTACCTC.

The CDR3 reads CSARDYGTYGYTF. Written as DNA, the CDR3 is TGCAGTGCTAGAGATTACGGGACTTATGGCTACACCTTC. The chain combines TRBV20-1 with TRBJ1-2, with D possibly TRBD1 on 5 matching bases. CDR3 length: 13 amino acids. The V and J ends lost 0 bases and 5 bases respectively, with 10 bases between them. CDR1 is DFQATT and CDR2 is SNEGSKA in the germline V gene (reference sequence).

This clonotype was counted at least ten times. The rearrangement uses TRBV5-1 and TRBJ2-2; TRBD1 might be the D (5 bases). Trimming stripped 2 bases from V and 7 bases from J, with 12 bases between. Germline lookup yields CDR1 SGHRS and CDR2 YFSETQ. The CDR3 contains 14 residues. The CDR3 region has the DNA TGCGCCAGCAGCTTAGGGCAGGGTTACGGGGAGCTGTTTTTT. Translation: CASSLGQGYGELFF.